The T cell receptor (beta chain) under discussion was sequenced for a study of technical replicates of blood from a few donors. The CDR3 loop spans 16 amino acids. J lost 2 bases, V lost 2 bases, and 5 bases had no gene match. Per germline, CDR1 SEHNR and CDR2 FQNEAQ (reference sequence). Method: immunoSEQ multiplex PCR; TCRdb's copy keeps in-frame clones and lacks some. This table holds over 75,000 clones, 90% to 96% found once. Sequencing input: T cells isolated from PBMCs. This receptor was identified in a human donor in good health. The chain joins TRBV7-9 to TRBJ2-3; TRBD2 aligns across 9 bases. The CDR3 coding sequence is TGTGCCAGCAGCTTAACACTAGCGGGTTTCACAGATACGCAGTATTTT. It codes for CASSLTLAGFTDTQYF. The entire variable domain, with the rest obtained from reference TRBV7-9 and TRBJ2-3, is as follows: DTGVSQNPRHKITKRGQNVTFRCDPISEHNRLYWYRQTLGQGPEFLTYFQNEAQLEKSRLLSDRFSAERPKGSFSTLEIQRTEQGDSAMYLCASSLTLAGFTDTQYFGPGTRLTVL.